This T cell receptor (beta chain) was recovered during a study of blood T cells in healthy people across ages. Whole-study findings and limits: Researchers said unsorted PBMCs prevented a conclusive naive versus antigen-experienced comparison.

Total RNA was extracted at no less than 5.5 micrograms per sample. The germline CDR1 and CDR2 sequences are DFQATT and SNEGSKA (reference sequence). V was clipped by 4 bases and J by 1 base; unmatched bases: 11. CDR3 size: 16 residues. The second PCR ran roughly 7 to 12 cycles with a sample-barcoded 5' primer and J-beta primers. TCRdb re-analysed the 5' RACE reads in MiXCR, keeping a single row per CDR3 protein. The sample consists of 980,000 or so distinct CDR3 sequences, 45% to 50% of them appearing once. Points on this clonotype: The target antigen is unknown.

This TCR derives from a man aged 25 to 40 in good health. This rearrangement joins TRBV20-1 to TRBJ2-3; 7 bases match TRBD1. Sequencing used blood. The CDR3 here is CSATSGQLGRTDTQYF. The CDR3 nucleotides are TGCAGTGCTACTTCGGGACAGCTGGGGCGCACAGATACGCAGTATTTT.